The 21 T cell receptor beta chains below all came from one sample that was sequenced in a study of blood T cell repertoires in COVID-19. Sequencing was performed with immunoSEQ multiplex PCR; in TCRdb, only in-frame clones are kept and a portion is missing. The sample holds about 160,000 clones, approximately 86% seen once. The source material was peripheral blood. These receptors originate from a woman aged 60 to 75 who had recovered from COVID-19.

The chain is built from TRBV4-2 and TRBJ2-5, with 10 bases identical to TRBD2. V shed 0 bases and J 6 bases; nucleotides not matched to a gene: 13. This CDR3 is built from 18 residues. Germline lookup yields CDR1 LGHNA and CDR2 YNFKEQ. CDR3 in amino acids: CASSQDLSGGAGIQTQYF. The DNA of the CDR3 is TGTGCCAGCAGCCAAGATCTAAGCGGGGGGGCCGGTATCCAGACCCAGTACTTC.

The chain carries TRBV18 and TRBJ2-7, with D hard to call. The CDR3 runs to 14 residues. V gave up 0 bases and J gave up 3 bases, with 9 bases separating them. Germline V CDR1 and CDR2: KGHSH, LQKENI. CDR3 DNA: TGTGCCAGCTCACCACCACAGCCTGGCTACGAGCAGTACTTC. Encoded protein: CASSPPQPGYEQYF.

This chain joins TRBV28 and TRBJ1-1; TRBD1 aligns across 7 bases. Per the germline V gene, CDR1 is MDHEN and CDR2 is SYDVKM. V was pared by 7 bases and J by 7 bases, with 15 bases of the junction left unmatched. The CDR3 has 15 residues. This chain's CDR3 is CASNLGQAYPGEAFF. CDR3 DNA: TGTGCCAGCAACCTCGGACAGGCCTACCCCGGTGAAGCTTTCTTT.

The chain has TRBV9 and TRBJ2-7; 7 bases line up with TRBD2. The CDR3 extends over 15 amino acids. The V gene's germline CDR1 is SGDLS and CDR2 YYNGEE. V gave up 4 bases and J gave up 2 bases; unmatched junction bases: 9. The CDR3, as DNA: TGTGCCAGCAGCAAAGAGGCTAGCGGACCCTACGAGCAGTACTTC. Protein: CASSKEASGPYEQYF.

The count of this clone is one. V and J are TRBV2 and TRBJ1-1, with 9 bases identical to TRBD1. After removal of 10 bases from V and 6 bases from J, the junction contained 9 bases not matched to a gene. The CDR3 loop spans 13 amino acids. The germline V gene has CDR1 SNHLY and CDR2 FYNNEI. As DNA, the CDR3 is TGTGCCATCCCCGGGACAGGGAGCCCTGAAGCTTTCTTT. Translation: CAIPGTGSPEAFF.

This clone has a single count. The CDR3 region has the DNA TGTGCCAGTAGTACAAGAACGACAGGGCCGGATGAAAAACTGTTTTTT. Translation gives CASSTRTTGPDEKLFF. V is TRBV19 and J is TRBJ1-4, with 7 bases identical to TRBD1. This CDR3 comprises 16 residues. V gave up 4 bases and J gave up 6 bases; unmatched junction bases: 11. Germline CDR1 LNHDA, CDR2 SQIVND (reference sequence).

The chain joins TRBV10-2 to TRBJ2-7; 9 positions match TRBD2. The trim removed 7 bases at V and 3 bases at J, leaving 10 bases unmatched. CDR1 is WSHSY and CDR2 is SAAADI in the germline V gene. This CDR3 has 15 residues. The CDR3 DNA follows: TGCGCCAGCATAGGTAGCGGGGGAGTCTTCTACGAGCAGTACTTC. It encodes CASIGSGGVFYEQYF.

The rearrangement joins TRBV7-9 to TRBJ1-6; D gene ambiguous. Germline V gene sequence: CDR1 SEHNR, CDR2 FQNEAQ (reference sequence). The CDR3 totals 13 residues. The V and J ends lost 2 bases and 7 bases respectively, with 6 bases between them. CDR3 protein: CASSLIPNSPLHF. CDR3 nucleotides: TGTGCCAGCAGCTTAATCCCAAATTCACCCCTCCACTTT.

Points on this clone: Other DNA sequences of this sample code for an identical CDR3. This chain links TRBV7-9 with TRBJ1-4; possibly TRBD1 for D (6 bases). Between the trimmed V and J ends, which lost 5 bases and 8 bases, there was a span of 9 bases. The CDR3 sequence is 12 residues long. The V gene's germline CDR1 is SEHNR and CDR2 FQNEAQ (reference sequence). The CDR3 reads CASSPQGEKLFF. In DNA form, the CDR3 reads TGTGCCAGCAGCCCTCAGGGGGAAAAACTGTTTTTT.

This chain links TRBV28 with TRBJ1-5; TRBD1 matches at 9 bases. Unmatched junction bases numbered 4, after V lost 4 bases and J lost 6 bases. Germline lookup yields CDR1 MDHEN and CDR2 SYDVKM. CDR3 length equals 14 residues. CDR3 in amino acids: CASSSGQGSQPQHF. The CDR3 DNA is TGTGCCAGCAGTTCAGGACAGGGGAGTCAGCCCCAGCATTTT.

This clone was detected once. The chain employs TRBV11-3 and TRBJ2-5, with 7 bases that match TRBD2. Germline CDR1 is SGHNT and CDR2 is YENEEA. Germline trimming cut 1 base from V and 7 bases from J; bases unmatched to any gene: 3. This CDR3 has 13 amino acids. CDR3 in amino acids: CASSLGEGRTQYF. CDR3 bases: TGTGCCAGCAGCTTAGGGGAGGGCCGGACCCAGTACTTC.

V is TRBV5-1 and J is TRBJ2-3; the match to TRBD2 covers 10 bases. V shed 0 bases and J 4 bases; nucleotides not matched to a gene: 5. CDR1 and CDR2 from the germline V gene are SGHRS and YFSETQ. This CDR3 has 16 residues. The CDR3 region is CASSLEASGGSDTQYF. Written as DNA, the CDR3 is TGCGCCAGCAGCTTGGAGGCTAGCGGGGGATCAGATACGCAGTATTTT.

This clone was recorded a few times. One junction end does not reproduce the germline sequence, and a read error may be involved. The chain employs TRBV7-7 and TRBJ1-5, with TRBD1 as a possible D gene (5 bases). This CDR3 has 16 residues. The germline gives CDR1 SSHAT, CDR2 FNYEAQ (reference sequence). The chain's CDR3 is CASSLPRDCSNQPQHF. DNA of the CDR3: TGTGCTAGCAGCTTACCCAGGGACTGTAGCAATCAGCCCCAGCATTTT.

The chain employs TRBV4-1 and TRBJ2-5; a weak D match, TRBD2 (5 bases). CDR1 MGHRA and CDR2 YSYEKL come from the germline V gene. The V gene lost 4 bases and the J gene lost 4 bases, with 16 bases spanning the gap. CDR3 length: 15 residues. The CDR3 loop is CASSPAEARRETQYF. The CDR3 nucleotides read TGCGCCAGCAGCCCAGCGGAGGCTAGACGAGAGACCCAGTACTTC.

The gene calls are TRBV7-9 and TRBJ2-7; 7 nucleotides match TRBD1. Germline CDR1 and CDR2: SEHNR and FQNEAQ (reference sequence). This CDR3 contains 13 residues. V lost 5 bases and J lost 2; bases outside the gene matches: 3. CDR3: CASSRGQAYEQYF. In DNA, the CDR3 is TGTGCCAGCAGCAGAGGACAGGCCTACGAGCAGTACTTC.

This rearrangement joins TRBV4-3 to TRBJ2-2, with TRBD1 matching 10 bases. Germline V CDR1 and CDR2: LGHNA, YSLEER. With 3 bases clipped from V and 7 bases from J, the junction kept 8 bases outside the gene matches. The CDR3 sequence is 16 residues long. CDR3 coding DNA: TGCGCCAGCAGCCAGGGGAGGACAGGGGGGAGCGGGGAGCTGTTTTTT. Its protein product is CASSQGRTGGSGELFF.

CDR3 residues: CASSRTGGNSPLHF. CDR3 bases: TGTGCCAGCAGCAGGACAGGGGGGAATTCACCCCTCCACTTT. The chain joins TRBV25-1 to TRBJ1-6; 10 positions agree with TRBD1. V was pared by 6 bases and J by 7 bases, with 3 bases of the junction left unmatched. Germline V gives CDR1 MGHDK, CDR2 SYGVNS. CDR3 size: 14 residues.

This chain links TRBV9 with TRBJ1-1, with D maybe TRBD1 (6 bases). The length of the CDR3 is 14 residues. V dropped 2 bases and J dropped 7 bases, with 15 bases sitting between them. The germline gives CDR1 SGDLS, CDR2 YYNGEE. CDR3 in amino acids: CASSVSTSDSEAFF. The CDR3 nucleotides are TGTGCCAGCAGCGTCTCCACGTCGGACAGTGAAGCTTTCTTT.

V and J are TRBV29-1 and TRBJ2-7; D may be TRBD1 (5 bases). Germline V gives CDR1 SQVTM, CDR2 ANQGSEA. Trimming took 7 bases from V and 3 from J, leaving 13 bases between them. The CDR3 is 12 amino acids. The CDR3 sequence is CSGGNQGYEQYF. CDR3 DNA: TGCAGCGGCGGCAACCAGGGCTACGAGCAGTACTTC.

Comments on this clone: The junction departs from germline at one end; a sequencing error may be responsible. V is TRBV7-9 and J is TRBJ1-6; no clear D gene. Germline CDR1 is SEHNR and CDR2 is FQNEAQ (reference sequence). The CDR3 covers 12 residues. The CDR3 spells CASSLSNSPLHF. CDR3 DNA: TGTGCCAGCAGCTTATCTAATTCCCCCCTCCACTTT.

The DNA for the CDR3 is TGTGCCAGCAGCGCGGGCCGACCCCGCTATGTCTATGGCTACACCTTC. The encoded protein is CASSAGRPRYVYGYTF. The chain has TRBV2 and TRBJ1-2; no clear D. CDR1 and CDR2 from the germline V gene are SNHLY and FYNNEI. This CDR3 is built from 16 residues. The ends were cut back, 6 bases at V and 4 bases at J, with 21 bases in the middle.